One sample yielded the 13 T cell receptor beta chains listed below, sequenced in a study of cytomegalovirus exposure and HLA in healthy donors. With 60 Vbeta and 13 Jbeta primers, the PCR was carried out. Sequencing was performed with immunoSEQ multiplex PCR; in TCRdb, only in-frame clones are kept and a portion is missing. Of under 200,000 clones in the sample, over 70% are singletons; the top ten hold over 3.5%. The source material was PBMCs. The receptors here all came from a man in his fifties in good health and CMV-seronegative.

The chain joins TRBV6-4 to TRBJ2-1; weak D call: TRBD2 (6 bases). CDR1 and CDR2 (germline): MRHNA, SNTAGT. The V and J ends lost 4 bases and 9 bases respectively, with 10 bases between them. This CDR3 spans 12 amino acids. This CDR3 is CASSAGETEQFF. CDR3 coding DNA: TGTGCCAGCAGTGCGGGAGAGACTGAGCAGTTCTTC.

The chain is built from TRBV19 and TRBJ2-3, with TRBD2 as a possible D gene (7 bases). Germline lookup yields CDR1 LNHDA and CDR2 SQIVND (reference sequence). The CDR3 contains 14 residues. V lost 3 bases and J lost 6, with 13 bases in between. Written as DNA, the CDR3 is TGTGCCAGTAGTATTTCCAGGGGAGGGGATACGCAGTATTTT. Amino acids: CASSISRGGDTQYF.

This chain joins TRBV7-9 and TRBJ2-1; tentative D call: TRBD2 (7 bases). V was trimmed by 4 bases and J by 6 bases, leaving 16 bases between them. Per the germline V gene, CDR1 is SEHNR and CDR2 is FQNEAQ (reference sequence). CDR3 length equals 15 residues. The CDR3 bases are TGTGCCAGCAGCTCCAGGGAGGGGGGCATCAATGAGCAGTTCTTC. Residues: CASSSREGGINEQFF.

The J gene is TRBJ1-5, the V gene TRBV4-3, with 8 bases matching TRBD1. The ends lost 2 bases at V and 1 base at J; junction bases unmatched: 1. CDR1 and CDR2 (germline): LGHNA, YSLEER. The CDR3 extends over 15 amino acids. The DNA for the CDR3 is TGCGCCAGCAGCCAATGGACAGGGAGCAATCAGCCCCAGCATTTT. Translation gives CASSQWTGSNQPQHF.

In the case of this clone: An end of the junction differs from the germline gene, which may be a read error. The chain is built from TRBV7-3 and TRBJ1-6; the D is unclear. Germline V gives CDR1 SGHTA, CDR2 FQGTGA. The CDR3 covers 16 residues. CDR3: CSSSLHASSYNSPLHF. CDR3 bases: TGTTCCAGCAGCTTACACGCGAGCTCCTATAATTCACCCCTCCACTTT.

The rearrangement joins TRBV5-1 to TRBJ1-4; tentative D call: TRBD1 (5 bases). The CDR3 sequence is 14 residues long. V was cut by 4 bases and J by 7 bases, with 14 bases left in between. The germline gives CDR1 SGHRS, CDR2 YFSETQ. The CDR3 reads CASSGGTLGEKLFF. CDR3 nucleotide sequence: TGCGCCAGCAGCGGCGGGACCCTGGGTGAAAAACTGTTTTTT.

This chain links TRBV4-3 with TRBJ2-7; 7 nucleotides agree with TRBD1. This CDR3 has 15 residues. The germline V gene has CDR1 LGHNA and CDR2 YSLEER. Losses at the gene ends were 2 bases for V and 2 bases for J; bases not matched to a gene: 6. The CDR3 region has the DNA TGCGCCAGCAGCCAAAATGACAGGGCCCCCTACGAGCAGTACTTC. This encodes CASSQNDRAPYEQYF.

The V call is TRBV15, the J call TRBJ1-2, with a possible D match to TRBD1 (6 bases). Trimming removed 0 bases at V and 5 bases at J, with 10 bases between. Germline values: CDR1 LNHNV, CDR2 YYDKDF (reference sequence). The CDR3 sequence is 14 residues long. The CDR3 spells CATSRDRTDYGYTF. The CDR3 nucleotides read TGTGCCACCAGCAGAGATCGGACAGATTATGGCTACACCTTC.

CDR3 sequence (DNA): TGTGCCATCAGCCCGACAGGGTACGAGCAGTACTTC. The encoded protein is CAISPTGYEQYF. This chain uses TRBV10-3 with TRBJ2-7, with 7 bases identical to TRBD1. This CDR3 contains 12 residues. The germline CDR1 and CDR2 sequences are ENHRY and SYGVKD. J lost 4 bases, V lost 6 bases, and 3 bases had no gene match.

This chain uses TRBV2 with TRBJ1-5; a weak D match, TRBD1 (5 bases). The CDR3 has 12 residues. V dropped 8 bases and J dropped 7 bases, with 12 bases sitting between them. The germline V gene has CDR1 SNHLY and CDR2 FYNNEI. CDR3 residues: CASGGSGQPQHF. For the CDR3, the DNA is TGTGCCAGCGGGGGGTCTGGGCAGCCCCAGCATTTT.

The J gene is TRBJ1-6, the V gene TRBV4-3; perhaps TRBD1 as D (5 bases). Germline V gives CDR1 LGHNA, CDR2 YSLEER. The CDR3 is made up of 15 amino acids. Between the trimmed V and J ends, which lost 0 bases and 10 bases, there was a span of 13 bases. In DNA, the CDR3 is TGCGCCAGCAGCCAAGATGAGACAGTCAGGTCACCCCTCCACTTT. Amino acid sequence: CASSQDETVRSPLHF.

This rearrangement joins TRBV18 to TRBJ2-7; a weak D match, TRBD2 (5 bases). The CDR3 is 13 residues long. The germline CDR1 and CDR2 sequences are KGHSH and LQKENI. The V and J ends lost 6 bases and 5 bases respectively, with 14 bases between them. The CDR3 bases are TGTGCCAGCTCTCCCCTTCTGCGGGACGAGCAGTACTTC. This codes for CASSPLLRDEQYF.

A remark on this clone: Other DNA sequences in the sample encode the same CDR3. The chain recombines TRBV6-5 with TRBJ1-1, with D possibly matching TRBD1 (5 bases). V lost 2 bases and J 2 bases, leaving 6 bases between the germline ends. This CDR3 has 13 amino acids. Germline V lookup: CDR1 MNHEY, CDR2 SVGAGI. CDR3 sequence reads: CASSYQGNTEAFF. For the CDR3, the DNA is TGTGCCAGCAGTTACCAGGGTAACACTGAAGCTTTCTTT.